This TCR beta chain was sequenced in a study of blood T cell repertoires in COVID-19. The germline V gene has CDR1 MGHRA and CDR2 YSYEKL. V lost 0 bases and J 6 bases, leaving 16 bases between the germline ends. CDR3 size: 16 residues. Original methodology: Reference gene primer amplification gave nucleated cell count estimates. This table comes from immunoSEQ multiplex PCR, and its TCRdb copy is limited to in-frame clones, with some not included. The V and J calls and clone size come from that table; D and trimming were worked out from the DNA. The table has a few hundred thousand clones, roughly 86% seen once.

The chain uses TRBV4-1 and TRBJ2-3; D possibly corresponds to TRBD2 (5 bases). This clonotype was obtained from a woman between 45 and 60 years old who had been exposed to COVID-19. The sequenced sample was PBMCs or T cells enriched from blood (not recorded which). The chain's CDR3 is CASSQDILAMGDTQYF. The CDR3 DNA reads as TGCGCCAGCAGCCAAGATATTCTAGCCATGGGGGATACGCAGTATTTT.